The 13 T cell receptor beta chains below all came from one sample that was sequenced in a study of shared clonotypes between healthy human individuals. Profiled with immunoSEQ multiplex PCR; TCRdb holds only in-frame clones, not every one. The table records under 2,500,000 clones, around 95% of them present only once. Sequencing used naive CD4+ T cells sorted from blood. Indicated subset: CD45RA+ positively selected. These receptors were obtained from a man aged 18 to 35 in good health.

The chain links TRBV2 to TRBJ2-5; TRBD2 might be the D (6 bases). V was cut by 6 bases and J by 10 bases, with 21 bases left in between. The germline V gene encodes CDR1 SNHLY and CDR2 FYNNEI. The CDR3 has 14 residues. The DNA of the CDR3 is TGTGCCAGCAGCCCACCGGAGGGCCCCGCAGTCCAGTACTTC. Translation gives CASSPPEGPAVQYF. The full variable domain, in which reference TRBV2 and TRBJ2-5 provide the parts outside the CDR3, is EPEVTQTPSHQVTQMGQEVILRCVPISNHLYFYWYRQILGQKVEFLVSFYNNEISEKSEIFDDQFSVERPDGSNFTLKIRSTKLEDSAMYFCASSPPEGPAVQYFGPGTRLLVL.

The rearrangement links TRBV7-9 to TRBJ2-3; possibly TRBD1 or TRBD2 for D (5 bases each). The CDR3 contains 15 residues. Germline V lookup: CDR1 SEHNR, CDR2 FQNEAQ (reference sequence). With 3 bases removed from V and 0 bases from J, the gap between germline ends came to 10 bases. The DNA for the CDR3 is TGTGCCAGCAGCTTGGGGGACGGTAGCACAGATACGCAGTATTTT. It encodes CASSLGDGSTDTQYF.

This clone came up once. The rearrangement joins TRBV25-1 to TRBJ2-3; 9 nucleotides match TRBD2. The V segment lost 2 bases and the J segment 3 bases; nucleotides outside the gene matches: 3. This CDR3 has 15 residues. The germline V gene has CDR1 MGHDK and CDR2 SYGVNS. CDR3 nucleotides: TGTGCCAGCAGTGAAGCGGGGGGGGAGACAGATACGCAGTATTTT. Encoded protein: CASSEAGGETDTQYF.

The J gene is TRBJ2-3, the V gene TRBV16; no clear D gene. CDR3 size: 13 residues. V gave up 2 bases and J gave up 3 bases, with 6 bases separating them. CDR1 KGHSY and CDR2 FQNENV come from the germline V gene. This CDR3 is CASSQGRTDTQYF. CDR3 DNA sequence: TGTGCCAGCAGCCAAGGTAGAACAGATACGCAGTATTTT.

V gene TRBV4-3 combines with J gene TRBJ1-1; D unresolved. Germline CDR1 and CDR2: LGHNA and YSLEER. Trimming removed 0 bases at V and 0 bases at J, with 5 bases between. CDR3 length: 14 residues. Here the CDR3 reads CASSQDLVNTEAFF. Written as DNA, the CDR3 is TGCGCCAGCAGCCAAGATCTGGTGAACACTGAAGCTTTCTTT.

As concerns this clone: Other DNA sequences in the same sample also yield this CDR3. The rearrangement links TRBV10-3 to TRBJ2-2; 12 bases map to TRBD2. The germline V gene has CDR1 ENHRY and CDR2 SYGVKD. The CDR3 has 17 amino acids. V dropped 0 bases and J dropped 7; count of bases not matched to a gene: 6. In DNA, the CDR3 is TGTGCCATCAGTGAGTCTCTAGCGGGAGGGCCGGACGGGGAGCTGTTTTTT. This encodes CAISESLAGGPDGELFF.

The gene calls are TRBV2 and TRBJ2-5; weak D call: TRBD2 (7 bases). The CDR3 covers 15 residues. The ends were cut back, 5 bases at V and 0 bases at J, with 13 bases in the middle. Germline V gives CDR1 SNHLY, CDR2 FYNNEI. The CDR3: CASSRGLADQETQYF. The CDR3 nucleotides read TGTGCCAGCAGTCGGGGGCTAGCGGACCAAGAGACCCAGTACTTC.

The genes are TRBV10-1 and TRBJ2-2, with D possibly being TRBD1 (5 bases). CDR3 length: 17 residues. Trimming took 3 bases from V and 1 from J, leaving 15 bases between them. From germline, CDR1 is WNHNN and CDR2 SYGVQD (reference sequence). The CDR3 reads CASSDHAGRVNTGELFF. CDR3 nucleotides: TGCGCCAGCAGTGACCATGCTGGCAGGGTGAACACCGGGGAGCTGTTTTTT.

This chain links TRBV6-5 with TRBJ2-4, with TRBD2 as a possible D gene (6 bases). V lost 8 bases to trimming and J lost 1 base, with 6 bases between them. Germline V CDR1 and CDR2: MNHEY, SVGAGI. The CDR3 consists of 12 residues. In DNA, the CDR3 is TGTGCCAGCGGGGGGGCCAAAAACATTCAGTACTTC. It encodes CASGGAKNIQYF.

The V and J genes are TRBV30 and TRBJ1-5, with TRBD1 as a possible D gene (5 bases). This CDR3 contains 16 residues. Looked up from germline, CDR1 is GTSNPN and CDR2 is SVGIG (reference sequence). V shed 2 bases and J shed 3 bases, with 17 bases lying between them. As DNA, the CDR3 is TGTGCCTGGAGTATCGGGGAGAAGGGGAACAATCAGCCCCAGCATTTT. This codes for CAWSIGEKGNNQPQHF.

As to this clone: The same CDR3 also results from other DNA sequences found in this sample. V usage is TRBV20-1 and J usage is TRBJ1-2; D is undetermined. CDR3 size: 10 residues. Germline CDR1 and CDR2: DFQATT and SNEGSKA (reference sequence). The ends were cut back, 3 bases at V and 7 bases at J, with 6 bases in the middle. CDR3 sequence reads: CSAREGGYTF. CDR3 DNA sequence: TGCAGTGCTAGGGAGGGTGGCTACACCTTC.

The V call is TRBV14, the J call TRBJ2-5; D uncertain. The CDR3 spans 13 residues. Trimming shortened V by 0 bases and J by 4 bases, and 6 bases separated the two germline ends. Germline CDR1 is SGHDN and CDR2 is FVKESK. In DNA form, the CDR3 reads TGTGCCAGCAGCCAAGATGTGGGAGAGACCCAGTACTTC. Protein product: CASSQDVGETQYF.

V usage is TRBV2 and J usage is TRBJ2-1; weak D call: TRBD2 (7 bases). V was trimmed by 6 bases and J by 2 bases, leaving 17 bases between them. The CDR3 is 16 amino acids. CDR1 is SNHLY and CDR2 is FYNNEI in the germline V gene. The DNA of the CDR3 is TGTGCCAGCAGAGTTCGGAGCGGGACAACCTACAATGAGCAGTTCTTC. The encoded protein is CASRVRSGTTYNEQFF.